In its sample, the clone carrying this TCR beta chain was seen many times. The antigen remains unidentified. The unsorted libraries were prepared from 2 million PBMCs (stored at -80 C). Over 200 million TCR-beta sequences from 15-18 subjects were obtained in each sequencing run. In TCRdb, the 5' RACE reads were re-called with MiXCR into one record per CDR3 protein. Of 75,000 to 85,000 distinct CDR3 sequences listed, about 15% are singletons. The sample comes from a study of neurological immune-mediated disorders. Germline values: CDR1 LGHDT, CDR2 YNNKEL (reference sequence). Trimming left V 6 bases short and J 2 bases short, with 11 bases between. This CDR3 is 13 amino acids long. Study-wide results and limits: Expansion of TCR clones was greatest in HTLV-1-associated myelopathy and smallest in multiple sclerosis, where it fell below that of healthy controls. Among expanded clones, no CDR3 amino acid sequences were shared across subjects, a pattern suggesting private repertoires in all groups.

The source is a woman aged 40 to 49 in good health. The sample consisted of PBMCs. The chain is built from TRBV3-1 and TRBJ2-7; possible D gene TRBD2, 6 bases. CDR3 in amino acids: CASSHPGAYEQYF. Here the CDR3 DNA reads TGTGCCAGCAGTCATCCGGGAGCCTACGAGCAGTACTTC.